These 11 T cell receptor beta chains came from one sample sequenced in a study of patients and donors after allogeneic stem cell transplantation. Each CDR3 protein is one row after TCRdb ran MiXCR on the RT-PCR reads. The profile covers hundreds of thousands of distinct CDR3 sequences, with around 16% appearing a single time and 7% to 7.5% taken by the ten largest. The sequencing input was blood, either unsorted or a sorted T cell fraction (not recorded which). The receptors derive from a human donor who was either an allogeneic HSCT recipient or a stem cell or donor lymphocyte infusion donor (not recorded which). It is not recorded whose cells these are; they may come from a transplant donor.

This clonotype occurred a few times. One junction end does not reproduce the germline sequence, and a read error may be involved. The chain combines TRBV28 with TRBJ2-7; TRBD2 agrees at 7 bases. Germline loops: CDR1 MDHEN, CDR2 SYDVKM. The CDR3 extends over 16 amino acids. This CDR3 reads CASSPVYRDYPGGRAF. The CDR3 DNA is TGTGCCAGCAGTCCAGTATACCGGGACTACCCCGGCGGGCGCGCCTTC.

V is TRBV7-9 and J is TRBJ2-2; 8 nucleotides line up with TRBD2. The CDR3 length is 16 residues. V was pared by 1 base and J by 2 bases, with 3 bases of the junction left unmatched. Looked up from germline, CDR1 is SEHNR and CDR2 is FQNEAQ (reference sequence). CDR3 amino acids: CASSLGSGTNTGELFF. The CDR3 DNA reads TGTGCCAGCAGCTTAGGTAGCGGGACCAACACCGGGGAGCTGTTTTTT.

This clonotype came up a few times. For the CDR3, the DNA is TGCAGTGCTACCGATGTGGGGGGGGGAGATCAGCCCCAGCATTTT. It is translated as CSATDVGGGDQPQHF. J is TRBJ1-5 and V is TRBV20-1; TRBD1 might be the D (5 bases). V was pared by 4 bases and J by 5 bases, with 18 bases between. The CDR3 sequence is 15 residues long. Germline lookup yields CDR1 DFQATT and CDR2 SNEGSKA (reference sequence).

The V call is TRBV4-1, the J call TRBJ1-6; D possibly corresponds to TRBD1 (5 bases). Germline-derived CDR1 and CDR2 are MGHRA and YSYEKL. This CDR3 has 14 amino acids. V was cut by 2 bases and J by 10 bases, with 12 bases left in between. DNA of the CDR3: TGCGCCAGCAGCCAAACAGGCCCAATGTCACCCCTCCACTTT. This translates into CASSQTGPMSPLHF.

This clonotype was observed a handful of times. The chain joins TRBV12-3 or TRBV12-4 to TRBJ2-1; the D gene is possibly TRBD1 (8 bases). The CDR3 loop spans 14 amino acids. V dropped 7 bases and J dropped 5 bases, with 15 bases sitting between them. The CDR3 region is CASNDRGGDNEQFF. CDR3 coding DNA: TGTGCCAGCAACGACAGGGGAGGGGACAATGAGCAGTTCTTC.

The sample holds a few counts of this clonotype. This chain links TRBV5-1 with TRBJ2-7; TRBD1 agrees at 7 bases. The CDR3 runs 15 residues. Per the germline V gene, CDR1 is SGHRS and CDR2 is YFSETQ. V lost 4 bases, J lost 3 bases, and 10 bases stayed unmatched. CDR3 amino acids: CASSPRDRAYYEQYF. The CDR3 bases are TGCGCCAGCAGCCCCCGGGACAGAGCCTACTACGAGCAGTACTTC.

CDR3 region: CASSLLRQSYEQYF. CDR3 nucleotide sequence: TGTGCCAGCAGTTTACTCCGACAGTCCTACGAGCAGTACTTC. The chain couples TRBV27 to TRBJ2-7; TRBD1 might be the D (5 bases). The V gene's germline CDR1 is MNHEY and CDR2 SMNVEV (reference sequence). This CDR3 is built from 14 residues. V was clipped by 2 bases and J by 1 base, with 9 bases between them.

This clonotype appeared a few times. The V call is TRBV4-1, the J call TRBJ1-6; 9 nucleotides match TRBD1. J gave up 6 bases and V 2 bases, and 5 bases lay outside the gene matches. The CDR3 is 16 amino acids. Germline loops: CDR1 MGHRA, CDR2 YSYEKL. As DNA, the CDR3 is TGCGCCAGCAGCCAAACCGGGACAGGGAGTAATTCACCCCTCCACTTT. Its translation is CASSQTGTGSNSPLHF.

V is TRBV10-3 and J is TRBJ1-4; no clear D gene. CDR1 ENHRY and CDR2 SYGVKD come from the germline V gene. This CDR3 comprises 11 residues. The germline V and J ends were trimmed by 2 bases and 12 bases, with 7 bases remaining between them. CDR3 DNA sequence: TGTGCCATCAGTGAGGGTTTAGAACTGTTTTTT. Its protein is CAISEGLELFF.

This clonotype came up many times. The chain recombines TRBV30 with TRBJ1-1, with D unresolved. Germline CDR1 is GTSNPN and CDR2 is SVGIG (reference sequence). Between the trimmed V and J ends, which lost 4 bases and 3 bases, there was a span of 12 bases. The CDR3 spans 13 residues. The CDR3 sequence is CAWTQREDTEAFF. CDR3 nucleotide sequence: TGTGCCTGGACCCAAAGAGAGGACACTGAAGCTTTCTTT.

This clonotype has more than one count but fewer than ten. The rearrangement links TRBV7-2 to TRBJ2-7, with 7 bases matching TRBD1. V lost 5 bases, J lost 1 base, and 8 bases stayed unmatched. The CDR3 is 15 residues long. Per germline, CDR1 SGHTA and CDR2 FQGNSA. The CDR3 DNA reads as TGTGCCAGCAGCCTATATCCGGGACAGTCCTACGAGCAGTACTTC. Translated: CASSLYPGQSYEQYF.